The 22 T cell receptor beta chains given below trace back to one sample, sequenced in a study of OX40 agonist ivuxolimab in advanced cancers. Assay: immunoSEQ multiplex PCR; the TCRdb copy retains only in-frame clones and omits some. Here the sample spans tens of thousands of clones, around 90% being singletons. The sample was CD4+ or CD8+ T cells sorted from blood, taken in a trial of the OX40 agonist ivuxolimab. The source of these receptors is an adult with an advanced solid tumor such as melanoma, head and neck, liver or kidney cancer.

The rearrangement joins TRBV6-6 to TRBJ1-2; 8 bases are shared with TRBD1. Germline lookup yields CDR1 MNHNY and CDR2 SVGAGI (reference sequence). V trimming: 6 bases; J trimming: 8 bases; junction bases outside the gene matches: 2. The CDR3 is 11 amino acids. CDR3 protein: CASRTGVGYTF. DNA for the CDR3: TGTGCCAGCAGGACAGGGGTGGGCTACACCTTC.

This rearrangement joins TRBV19 to TRBJ2-4; D remains ambiguous. Per the germline V gene, CDR1 is LNHDA and CDR2 is SQIVND (reference sequence). V lost 5 bases and J 6 bases, leaving 32 bases between the germline ends. The CDR3 is 20 residues long. CDR3 loop: CASSPNLQKLNAIGGNIQYF. DNA of the CDR3: TGTGCCAGTAGTCCTAATCTCCAGAAGTTGAACGCAATCGGCGGAAACATTCAGTACTTC.

This chain uses TRBV4-2 with TRBJ2-7; D unresolved. Germline CDR1 LGHNA, CDR2 YNFKEQ. Trimming shortened V by 3 bases and J by 2 bases, and 8 bases separated the two germline ends. This CDR3 has 13 amino acids. The CDR3 protein is CASSQVGAYEQYF. The CDR3 DNA follows: TGTGCCAGCAGCCAGGTCGGAGCCTACGAGCAGTACTTC.

The chain uses TRBV27 and TRBJ2-3; D is possibly TRBD2 (6 bases). The CDR3 covers 14 residues. V shed 3 bases and J shed 3 bases, with 10 bases lying between them. Per the germline V gene, CDR1 is MNHEY and CDR2 is SMNVEV (reference sequence). Here the CDR3 DNA reads TGTGCCAGCAGTTTCGGGGGTAAGACAGATACGCAGTATTTT. This sequence encodes CASSFGGKTDTQYF.

The rearrangement uses TRBV7-2 and TRBJ2-7; D not certain. The CDR3 has 14 residues. The germline V and J ends were trimmed by 5 bases and 4 bases, with 15 bases remaining between them. The germline CDR1 and CDR2 sequences are SGHTA and FQGNSA. CDR3 DNA: TGTGCCAGCAGCCCCCGACTGCGATTATACGAGCAGTACTTC. Protein product: CASSPRLRLYEQYF.

The rearrangement joins TRBV6-6 to TRBJ2-5; either TRBD1 or TRBD2 may fit D (5 bases each). CDR3 size: 16 residues. Looked up from germline, CDR1 is MNHNY and CDR2 is SVGAGI (reference sequence). V shed 5 bases and J shed 4 bases, with 20 bases lying between them. The CDR3: CASSTTGTQAGETQYF. The DNA for the CDR3 is TGTGCCAGCAGTACTACCGGGACCCAGGCAGGAGAGACCCAGTACTTC.

The chain links TRBV6-5 to TRBJ2-7, with no clear D. This CDR3 spans 12 amino acids. Germline V lookup: CDR1 MNHEY, CDR2 SVGAGI. The germline V and J ends were trimmed by 6 bases and 3 bases, with 9 bases remaining between them. This CDR3 reads CASSSPGYEQYF. The CDR3 nucleotides read TGTGCCAGCAGCTCTCCGGGCTACGAGCAGTACTTC.

The table lists this clone with a count of one. The chain recombines TRBV7-2 with TRBJ1-3; D not resolved. Trimming left V 2 bases short and J 0 bases short, with 5 bases between. The V gene's germline CDR1 is SGHTA and CDR2 FQGNSA. This CDR3 comprises 14 residues. CDR3 region: CASSLSDSGNTIYF. In DNA form, the CDR3 reads TGTGCCAGCAGCTTAAGTGACTCTGGAAACACCATATATTTT.

CDR3: CASSLWTSAPYEQYF. CDR3 nucleotide sequence: TGTGCCAGCAGCTTATGGACTAGCGCTCCCTACGAGCAGTACTTC. The chain couples TRBV11-2 to TRBJ2-7; 9 nucleotides align to TRBD2. Germline V gene data show CDR1 as SGHAT and CDR2 as FQNNGV. The CDR3 spans 15 residues. The trim removed 2 bases at V and 2 bases at J, leaving 4 bases unmatched.

This chain links TRBV6-6 with TRBJ1-2; unclear D gene. V gave up 0 bases and J gave up 7 bases, with 12 bases separating them. The CDR3 runs to 14 residues. CDR1 is MNHNY and CDR2 is SVGAGI in the germline V gene (reference sequence). In nucleotides, the CDR3 is TGTGCCAGCAGTTACTCTAACGGGCGGGCTGGCTACACCTTC. It specifies CASSYSNGRAGYTF.

This clone is a singleton in its sample. The chain couples TRBV4-1 to TRBJ1-1, with 7 bases fitting TRBD1. The CDR3 is 15 residues long. V was clipped by 1 base and J by 1 base; unmatched bases: 3. Germline V gives CDR1 MGHRA, CDR2 YSYEKL. The CDR3 nucleotides read TGCGCCAGCAGCCAAGGGGACAGAGAGAACACTGAAGCTTTCTTT. Translating it yields CASSQGDRENTEAFF.

This clone was observed a single time. The CDR3 is CASSQPTRAGDYEQYF. CDR3 sequence (DNA): TGCGCCAGCAGCCAACCGACCAGGGCAGGGGACTACGAGCAGTACTTC. The gene calls are TRBV4-1 and TRBJ2-7; D is possibly TRBD1 (6 bases). Trimming took off 2 bases at V and 3 bases at J, with 17 bases between the two ends. The CDR3 totals 16 residues. Germline V gives CDR1 MGHRA, CDR2 YSYEKL.

The rearrangement links TRBV7-2 to TRBJ1-4, with 9 bases identical to TRBD1. Germline CDR1 and CDR2: SGHTA and FQGNSA. There are 14 residues in the CDR3. The V segment lost 6 bases and the J segment 7 bases; nucleotides outside the gene matches: 6. CDR3 region: CASSADRGSEKLFF. DNA for the CDR3: TGTGCCAGCAGTGCGGACAGGGGAAGTGAAAAACTGTTTTTT.

The chain employs TRBV7-2 and TRBJ2-7, with D perhaps matching TRBD1 (7 bases). Germline V gene sequence: CDR1 SGHTA, CDR2 FQGNSA. Deletions cut 5 bases from V and 2 bases from J, with 13 bases between. CDR3 size: 14 residues. CDR3 nucleotide sequence: TGTGCCAGCAGCCAAACAGGGGAGGCCTACGAGCAGTACTTC. This sequence encodes CASSQTGEAYEQYF.

This clone was recorded once. The J gene is TRBJ2-5, the V gene TRBV5-1; TRBD2 matches at 8 bases. J lost 3 bases, V lost 2 bases, and 9 bases had no gene match. The CDR3 runs to 16 residues. The germline V gene has CDR1 SGHRS and CDR2 YFSETQ. The CDR3: CASSLLGGGTEETQYF. In DNA form, the CDR3 reads TGCGCCAGCAGCTTATTGGGCGGGGGGACCGAAGAGACCCAGTACTTC.

J is TRBJ1-1 and V is TRBV29-1; the D is unclear. This CDR3 spans 13 amino acids. Trimming shortened V by 4 bases and J by 2 bases, and 11 bases separated the two germline ends. Germline assignment: CDR1 SQVTM and CDR2 ANQGSEA. The CDR3, as DNA: TGCAGCGTTGGAAGGGCTACCAACACTGAAGCTTTCTTT. Translated: CSVGRATNTEAFF. Combining the CDR3 with reference TRBV29-1 and TRBJ1-1 gives the whole variable domain SAVISQKPSRDICQRGTSLTIQCQVDSQVTMMFWYRQQPGQSLTLIATANQGSEATYESGFVIDKFPISRPNLTFSTLTVSNMSPEDSSIYLCSVGRATNTEAFFGQGTRLTVV.

Regarding this clone: Relative to the germline gene, one junction end is altered; a read error may explain this. The V gene is TRBV9, the J gene TRBJ1-6; tentative D call: TRBD1 (6 bases). CDR1 SGDLS and CDR2 YYNGEE come from the germline V gene. The CDR3 is 14 amino acids. DNA for the CDR3: TGTGCCGGCAGCGCAAGGGACACCTTGGGGACCCTCCACTTT. The encoded protein is CAGSARDTLGTLHF. Using reference TRBV9 and TRBJ1-6 for the parts outside the CDR3, the full variable domain is DSGVTQTPKHLITATGQRVTLRCSPRSGDLSVYWYQQSLDQGLQFLIQYYNGEERAKGNILERFSAQQFPDLHSELNLSSLELGDSALYFCAGSARDTLGTLHFGNGTRLTVT.

This chain connects TRBV27 to TRBJ2-3; 8 positions agree with TRBD2. The V gene end was trimmed by 7 bases and the J gene end by 4 bases; junction bases not matched to a gene: 10. Germline V gene data show CDR1 as MNHEY and CDR2 as SMNVEV (reference sequence). The CDR3 loop spans 15 amino acids. The CDR3 coding sequence is TGTGCCAGCACCCCGGGAAGCGGGGGATCAGATACGCAGTATTTT. Translated, it gives CASTPGSGGSDTQYF.

The chain employs TRBV11-3 and TRBJ2-1; 14 bases match TRBD2. This CDR3 has 18 amino acids. V dropped 1 base and J dropped 0; count of bases not matched to a gene: 2. Germline values: CDR1 SGHNT, CDR2 YENEEA. CDR3: CASSLGLAGGSSYNEQFF. The CDR3 DNA reads TGTGCCAGCAGCTTAGGACTAGCGGGAGGGAGCTCCTACAATGAGCAGTTCTTC.

V and J are TRBV28 and TRBJ2-1; a possible D gene is TRBD2 (7 bases). V shed 7 bases and J shed 6 bases, with 19 bases lying between them. Germline V gene data show CDR1 as MDHEN and CDR2 as SYDVKM. This CDR3 is built from 15 residues. CDR3 DNA sequence: TGTGCCAGCAATTGGGGGGGCACGAAACGCAATGAGCAGTTCTTC. Protein sequence: CASNWGGTKRNEQFF.

This clone was picked up a small number of times. The chain uses TRBV5-4 and TRBJ2-1; weak D call: TRBD1 (6 bases). Per germline, CDR1 SGHNT and CDR2 YYREEE (reference sequence). The CDR3 contains 15 residues. Trimming removed 4 bases at V and 4 bases at J, with 15 bases between. CDR3 region: CASSLQGFEYNEQFF. The DNA for the CDR3 is TGTGCCAGCAGCCTACAGGGATTTGAGTACAATGAGCAGTTCTTC. Supplemented by reference TRBV5-4 and TRBJ2-1, the full variable domain reads ETGVTQSPTHLIKTRGQQVTLRCSSQSGHNTVSWYQQALGQGPQFIFQYYREEENGRGNFPPRFSGLQFPNYSSELNVNALELDDSALYLCASSLQGFEYNEQFFGPGTRLTVL.

This clone showed up just a few times. The J gene is TRBJ2-7, the V gene TRBV6-1; D is perhaps TRBD1 (5 bases). V was clipped by 9 bases and J by 3 bases, with 9 bases between them. The germline CDR1 and CDR2 sequences are MNHNS and SASEGT. The CDR3 contains 11 residues. CDR3 amino acids: CASQGYYEQYF. The DNA for the CDR3 is TGTGCCAGTCAGGGTTACTACGAGCAGTACTTC.